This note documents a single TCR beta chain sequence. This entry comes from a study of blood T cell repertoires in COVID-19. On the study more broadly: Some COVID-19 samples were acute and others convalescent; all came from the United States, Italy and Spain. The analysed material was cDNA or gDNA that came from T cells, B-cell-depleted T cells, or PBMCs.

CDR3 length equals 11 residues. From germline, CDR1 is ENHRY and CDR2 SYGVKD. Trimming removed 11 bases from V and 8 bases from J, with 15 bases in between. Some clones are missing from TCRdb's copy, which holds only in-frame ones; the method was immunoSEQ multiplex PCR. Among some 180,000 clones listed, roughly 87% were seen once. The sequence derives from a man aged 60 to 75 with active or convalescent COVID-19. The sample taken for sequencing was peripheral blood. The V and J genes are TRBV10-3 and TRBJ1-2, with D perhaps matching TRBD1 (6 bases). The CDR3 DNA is TGTGCCTCCGGACAGTCGAGGGGCTACACCTTC. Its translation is CASGQSRGYTF.